The following is a TCR beta chain sequence with its context. The data originate from a study of T cell changes during pregnancy in multiple sclerosis. Produced via immunoSEQ multiplex PCR; TCRdb's table is partial and in-frame only. The repertoire holds roughly 58,000 clones, with 92% as singletons. Losses at the gene ends were 4 bases for V and 8 bases for J; bases not matched to a gene: 8. Germline lookup yields CDR1 LNHNV and CDR2 YYDKDF (reference sequence). This CDR3 is built from 14 residues. The gene calls are TRBV15 and TRBJ1-5; 7 nucleotides line up with TRBD1. Here the sequenced sample was CD4+ T cells from peripheral blood mononuclear cells, taken after pregnancy. The receptor's source is a female donor in good health, enrolled as a control in a pregnancy study. The CDR3 here is CATSMGQTIKPQHF. The CDR3 DNA follows: TGTGCCACCAGCATGGGACAGACCATCAAGCCCCAGCATTTT.